The rows below give T cell receptor beta chains drawn from one sample of a study of blood T cell repertoires in COVID-19. Clones were read by immunoSEQ multiplex PCR, and TCRdb kept only the in-frame ones, dropping some. The table has approximately 61,000 clones, around 82% seen once; the top ten hold 20% to 25%. The material sequenced was peripheral blood. Receptors were obtained from a man at least 80 years old with active or convalescent COVID-19. CDR3s include the opening cysteine and the closing phenylalanine or tryptophan. The D gene is left open where the match is weak. The size entry is marked missing in some rows and otherwise reads once, few, many or a size class.

CDR3nt	CDR3aa	j_gene	d_gene	v_gene	abundance
TGTGCCAGCAGTTCCCGACTAGACTGGCAGCACCCCGGGGAGCTGTTTTTT	CASSSRLDWQHPGELFF	TRBJ2-2	-	TRBV27	-
TGTGCCTGGAGTGCTCAGGGGGCTCGGGGCTACACCTTC	CAWSAQGARGYTF	TRBJ1-2	TRBD1	TRBV30	-
TGTGCCAGCAGTTGGCGGATCGGGCAGTTCTTC	CASSWRIGQFF	TRBJ2-1	-	TRBV2	once
TGTGCCAGCAGCTTTATTTTCCAGCGGGGGGGAAATGAGCAGTTCTTC	CASSFIFQRGGNEQFF	TRBJ2-1	TRBD2	TRBV5-4	-
TGCGCCAGCAGCACCGGGACAGTTAGCTCACCCCTCCACTTT	CASSTGTVSSPLHF	TRBJ1-6	TRBD1	TRBV5-1	-
TGTGCCAGCAGTAAACTCTACGAGCAGTACTTC	CASSKLYEQYF	TRBJ2-7	-	TRBV6-5	-
TGCGCCAGCAGCTCACAAGACAGGGCCGCAGATACGCAGTATTTT	CASSSQDRAADTQYF	TRBJ2-3	TRBD1	TRBV5-1	-
TGTGCCAGCAGCCGGACCACTAGCGGAACCACAGATACGCAGTATTTT	CASSRTTSGTTDTQYF	TRBJ2-3	TRBD2	TRBV5-4	few
TGTGCCAGCTCAGAGACTAGTTTCGATACGCAGTATTTT	CASSETSFDTQYF	TRBJ2-3	-	TRBV18	-
TGTGCCACCAGCAGAGGGCGACTAGCGGGGGTTGATGAGCAGTACTTC	CATSRGRLAGVDEQYF	TRBJ2-7	TRBD2	TRBV15	-
TGCAGCGTTGGCGGGACAGCTGGACACCCCGGCACCGGGGAGCTGTTTTTT	CSVGGTAGHPGTGELFF	TRBJ2-2	-	TRBV29-1	-
TGTGCCAGTAGTATATGGGCGACAGAGAACTATGGCTACACCTTC	CASSIWATENYGYTF	TRBJ1-2	-	TRBV19	few
TGCGCCAGCAGCGAGGGACAGGGCGGGGGTCATGAGCAGTTCTTC	CASSEGQGGGHEQFF	TRBJ2-1	TRBD1	TRBV5-1	-
TGTGCCAGCAGCCACCAGGGTCAGCCCCAGCATTTT	CASSHQGQPQHF	TRBJ1-5	-	TRBV4-2	once
TGTGCCAGCAGTTACGGCGGGACCACCTACGAGCAGTACTTC	CASSYGGTTYEQYF	TRBJ2-7	-	TRBV6-5	-
TGCGCCAGCAGCCCGGGACAAGAGAACACCGGGGAGCTGTTTTTT	CASSPGQENTGELFF	TRBJ2-2	-	TRBV5-1	few
TGTGCCAGCAGCTCAGGACACACAAACTACGAGCAGTACTTC	CASSSGHTNYEQYF	TRBJ2-7	-	TRBV5-6	-
TGTGCCAGCAGTCCGTTAGCGGAGCCCTACAATGGGCAGTTCTTC	CASSPLAEPYNGQFF	TRBJ2-1	-	TRBV28	-
TGTGCCAGCAGCCAAGATGGACAGACTACTAATGAAAAACTGTTTTTT	CASSQDGQTTNEKLFF	TRBJ1-4	-	TRBV3-1/TRBV3-2	-
TGTGCCAGGGAACAGGGCCCGGGGGAGACCCAGTACTTC	CAREQGPGETQYF	TRBJ2-5	-	TRBV6-4	-
TGTGCCAGCAGCCAGGGTGACCACGAAAAACTGTTTTTT	CASSQGDHEKLFF	TRBJ1-4	-	TRBV7-9	-
TGTGCCAGTAGTAAGGGGCCGGAGACAGGGGGCAGGGAGCAGTTCTTC	CASSKGPETGGREQFF	TRBJ2-1	TRBD1	TRBV19	-
TGCGCCAGCAGCCAAGACTCGACACGGGGGTACTATGGCTACACCTTC	CASSQDSTRGYYGYTF	TRBJ1-2	-	TRBV4-3	-
TGTGCCAGCTCACCTCGACAGGGTCAAAGCTCCTACGAGCAGTACTTC	CASSPRQGQSSYEQYF	TRBJ2-7	TRBD1	TRBV18	once
TGTGCCAGCAGTAGGACAGGGCACTCCTACGAGCAGTACTTC	CASSRTGHSYEQYF	TRBJ2-7	TRBD1	TRBV27	-
TGTGCCAGCAGCCGACGGGACTCAGACACTGAAGCTTTCTTT	CASSRRDSDTEAFF	TRBJ1-1	-	TRBV7-9	-
TGTGCCAGCAGCTTATCGCAGAGGAATGAGCAGTTCTTC	CASSLSQRNEQFF	TRBJ2-1	-	TRBV13	-